This T cell receptor (beta chain) emerged from a study of lymphopenia after photon versus proton radiotherapy (dated by TCRdb to the late 2010s). In the study overall: The immunological effects of photon versus proton radiation therapy were compared in patients with gastrointestinal tumors who developed high-grade lymphopenia. The goal of the study was to describe how the two radiation modalities differ in their effects on the immune system. The cohort included roughly 18 patients with gastrointestinal tumors who developed lymphopenia after receiving either photon or proton therapy.

On the study overall, not on this receptor specifically: During treatment, patients who received photon therapy lost naive T cells and TCR diversity and gained effector/memory populations, whereas patients who received proton therapy remained relatively stable. After the lymphocyte count nadir, repertoires from photon-treated patients showed oligoclonal expansion, particularly of CD8+ Temra cells, and this expansion drove the decline in diversity. Across the cohort, an inverse correlation was found between a larger post-nadir drop in TCR diversity and overall survival time among patients who died. The survival association was assessed only in patients who died, and the authors presented better survival with proton therapy as a possibility rather than a demonstrated result.

Library preparation used the immunoSEQ multiplex PCR assay. Alongside multiparametric flow cytometry, deep sequencing of rearranged TCR beta loci was used to profile the T cell repertoires. TCRdb re-hosts the immuneACCESS table, in-frame sequences only. Its copies lack some clones; in the studies checked, an unresolved V gene accounts for under half of them, and the cause for the rest is not known. The sample includes 150,000 to 200,000 clones, with 80% to 90% observed a single time. 4% to 5% of the sample lies in the top ten. Note on this clone: The antigen it recognizes is unknown. No base quality information exists; no much larger clone differs at one position.

Reading from cysteine to phenylalanine, the CDR3 counts 14 amino acids. Only the CDR3 DNA stays, 42 bases, in frame from base 1. V is clipped by 1 base and J by 6 bases, and the sequence between their germline boundaries is 11 bases long. CDR1 and CDR2, per the germline V gene, are SGHAT and FQNNGV. The V and J genes are TRBV11-2 and TRBJ2-3, with the D gene call left open. Specimen: peripheral blood, collected from a patient treated with photon-based radiotherapy. This receptor was taken from a man aged 50 to 59 with gastric cancer. This receptor carries the CDR3 CASSLVGSRDTQYF. DNA sequence: TGTGCCAGCAGCTTAGTCGGGTCCCGGGATACGCAGTATTTT.